The 27 T cell receptor beta chains given below trace back to one sample, sequenced in a study of T cell repertoires in cytomegalovirus infection. TCRdb reprocessed the reads via MiXCR and lists one record per CDR3 protein. This sample has about 740,000 distinct CDR3 sequences; about 40% occur once, and the top ten carry around 2.6%. The sample was PBMCs. These receptors were taken from a human donor in good health (CMV status not recorded). Some clones in this sample may be carry-over from other donors' samples.

This chain joins TRBV7-6 and TRBJ2-3; weak D call: TRBD1 (5 bases). CDR1 and CDR2 (germline): SGHVS, FNYEAQ. Trimming shortened V by 5 bases and J by 2 bases, and 11 bases separated the two germline ends. The CDR3 loop spans 14 amino acids. For the CDR3, the DNA is TGTGCCAGCAGCGACAGACTTGACACAGATACGCAGTATTTT. Residues: CASSDRLDTDTQYF.

V usage is TRBV28 and J usage is TRBJ2-2, with TRBD2 matching 7 bases. J lost 5 bases, V lost 5 bases, and 8 bases had no gene match. CDR1 and CDR2 (germline): MDHEN, SYDVKM. CDR3 length: 15 residues. The CDR3 is CASSPGTIETGELFF. CDR3 nucleotide sequence: TGTGCCAGCAGTCCCGGGACTATCGAGACCGGGGAGCTGTTTTTT.

This rearrangement joins TRBV12-3 or TRBV12-4 to TRBJ1-2; 11 nucleotides match TRBD1. The CDR3 contains 19 residues. The V and J ends lost 5 bases and 6 bases, in that order; junction bases with no gene match: 20. The CDR3 DNA reads TGTGCCAGCAGTCCAACCGGCCGGACAGGGGGCTTATATGGCGATGGCTACACCTTC. It codes for CASSPTGRTGGLYGDGYTF.

This chain links TRBV28 with TRBJ1-2; D remains ambiguous. This CDR3 spans 12 amino acids. Trimming cost V 6 bases and J 7 bases, with 12 bases left between them. The V gene's germline CDR1 is MDHEN and CDR2 SYDVKM. The CDR3 bases are TGTGCCAGCAGATCCGTCTCCGGTGGCTACACCTTC. Translated: CASRSVSGGYTF.

V and J are TRBV3-1 and TRBJ1-1, with 7 bases fitting TRBD1. This CDR3 has 15 residues. V gave up 3 bases and J gave up 5 bases; unmatched junction bases: 9. The germline gives CDR1 LGHDT, CDR2 YNNKEL (reference sequence). The CDR3 region is CASSQGSNRGTEAFF. CDR3 bases: TGTGCCAGCAGCCAGGGCTCAAACAGGGGAACTGAAGCTTTCTTT.

The CDR3: CATSSGTYHSTDTQYF. In DNA form, the CDR3 reads TGTGCCACCAGCTCCGGGACTTACCATAGCACAGATACGCAGTATTTT. The rearrangement links TRBV15 to TRBJ2-3, with a weak D call TRBD2 (6 bases). This CDR3 is built from 16 residues. Trimming took 5 bases from V and 0 from J, leaving 15 bases between them. Germline V gene lookup returns CDR1 LNHNV and CDR2 YYDKDF (reference sequence).

The chain is built from TRBV6-2 or TRBV6-3 and TRBJ1-2; unclear D gene. Germline loops: CDR1 MNHEY, CDR2 SVGEGT. Trimming removed 4 bases from V and 7 bases from J, with 16 bases in between. The CDR3 has 14 amino acids. CDR3 amino acids: CASSSSSPFSGYTF. As DNA, the CDR3 is TGTGCCAGCAGTTCTTCCTCGCCTTTTTCTGGCTACACCTTC.

The chain employs TRBV29-1 and TRBJ2-2, with D perhaps matching TRBD2 (6 bases). The CDR3 loop spans 15 amino acids. The germline V and J ends were trimmed by 0 bases and 5 bases, with 13 bases remaining between them. Germline V gene data show CDR1 as SQVTM and CDR2 as ANQGSEA. The CDR3 loop reads CSVEDPGVETGELFF. DNA for the CDR3: TGCAGCGTTGAAGATCCGGGGGTAGAGACCGGGGAGCTGTTTTTT.

This clonotype was counted between two and nine times. V and J are TRBV7-8 and TRBJ2-2; the D gene is possibly TRBD2 (7 bases). The germline V gene encodes CDR1 SGHVS and CDR2 FQNEAQ. Trimming took off 4 bases at V and 4 bases at J, with 13 bases between the two ends. The CDR3 loop spans 15 amino acids. The CDR3: CASSSRGAGTGELFF. The CDR3 nucleotides read TGTGCCAGCAGCTCCCGGGGGGCGGGCACCGGGGAGCTGTTTTTT.

This clonotype was found a few times. The chain couples TRBV4-1 to TRBJ1-4; no reliable D call. Germline CDR1 reads MGHRA; CDR2 reads YSYEKL. Deletions cut 3 bases from V and 10 bases from J, with 9 bases between. CDR3 length: 12 amino acids. This CDR3 is CASSHSAAKLFF. CDR3 bases: TGCGCCAGCAGCCACTCCGCTGCAAAACTGTTTTTT.

This chain joins TRBV7-2 and TRBJ1-5, with a weak D call TRBD1 (5 bases). The V gene's germline CDR1 is SGHTA and CDR2 FQGNSA. The ends were cut back, 1 base at V and 6 bases at J, with 16 bases in the middle. The CDR3 consists of 16 residues. The CDR3 region is CASSLVQDGASQPQHF. CDR3 bases: TGTGCCAGCAGCTTAGTCCAGGATGGGGCCAGTCAGCCCCAGCATTTT.

The table lists this clonotype with a few counts. The V gene is TRBV20-1, the J gene TRBJ2-7; no clear D gene. CDR3 length equals 14 residues. Trimming stripped 2 bases from V and 0 bases from J, with 11 bases between. Germline V gives CDR1 DFQATT, CDR2 SNEGSKA (reference sequence). The CDR3 sequence is CSARNPVSSYEQYF. The CDR3, as DNA: TGCAGTGCTAGAAACCCCGTGAGCTCCTACGAGCAGTACTTC.

The V and J genes are TRBV12-3 or TRBV12-4 and TRBJ2-5, with 7 bases fitting TRBD1. The CDR3 totals 12 residues. J lost 7 bases, V lost 7 bases, and 6 bases had no gene match. CDR3 sequence: CASTTGFGTQYF. In DNA, the CDR3 is TGTGCCAGCACGACAGGGTTCGGGACCCAGTACTTC.

V and J are TRBV11-2 and TRBJ1-1; no clear D. The CDR3 extends over 13 amino acids. Germline CDR1 and CDR2: SGHAT and FQNNGV. The V gene lost 3 bases and the J gene lost 3 bases, with 8 bases spanning the gap. CDR3 DNA sequence: TGTGCCAGCAGCTTTCCCGAGGACACTGAAGCTTTCTTT. This gives the protein CASSFPEDTEAFF.

This clonotype was seen more than once but under ten times. This chain joins TRBV11-2 and TRBJ1-1; no clear D gene. The CDR3 extends over 18 amino acids. CDR1 is SGHAT, CDR2 FQNNGV, per germline. V was shortened by 5 bases and J by 1 base, with 23 bases between the two germline ends. The CDR3 loop is CASSPVWEGMGSNTEAFF. The CDR3 nucleotides read TGTGCCAGCAGCCCGGTATGGGAAGGGATGGGCTCGAACACTGAAGCTTTCTTT.

The rearrangement joins TRBV4-2 to TRBJ2-1; 9 bases align to TRBD1. The V gene end was trimmed by 0 bases and the J gene end by 5 bases; junction bases not matched to a gene: 5. From germline, CDR1 is LGHNA and CDR2 YNFKEQ. The CDR3 contains 16 residues. CDR3 sequence reads: CASSQDAQGAHNEQFF. In DNA form, the CDR3 reads TGTGCCAGCAGCCAAGATGCACAGGGGGCCCACAATGAGCAGTTCTTC.

This clonotype was counted at least ten times. One end of the junction varies from germline; a read error may be responsible. CDR3 sequence: CASSLAGTGGGYTF. DNA of the CDR3: TGTGCCAGCAGCCTGGCCGGGACAGGTGGAGGCTACACCTTC. The chain joins TRBV5-1 to TRBJ1-2, with TRBD1 identical over 8 bases. This CDR3 is 14 amino acids long. Looked up from germline, CDR1 is SGHRS and CDR2 is YFSETQ.

This clonotype occurred once. The gene calls are TRBV19 and TRBJ2-7, with 9 bases lining up with TRBD1. Germline-derived CDR1 and CDR2 are LNHDA and SQIVND (reference sequence). The CDR3 is made up of 13 amino acids. The CDR3 nucleotides read TGTGATCCCCGGGACAGGGACCCCTACGAGCAGTACTTC. Its protein is CDPRDRDPYEQYF.

This clonotype was recorded a few times. This chain joins TRBV28 and TRBJ2-7; 9 nucleotides agree with TRBD1. V was pared by 8 bases and J by 4 bases, with 6 bases of the junction left unmatched. Germline CDR1 is MDHEN and CDR2 is SYDVKM. The CDR3 runs 13 residues. The CDR3: CASENRGRYEQYF. The CDR3 DNA follows: TGTGCCAGCGAGAACAGGGGGCGGTACGAGCAGTACTTC.

The J gene is TRBJ2-7, the V gene TRBV10-3; D not certain. The CDR3 consists of 11 residues. V was trimmed by 8 bases and J by 6 bases, leaving 11 bases between them. Germline values: CDR1 ENHRY, CDR2 SYGVKD. The CDR3, as DNA: TGTGCCATCCCCGAGTGGGGCGAGCAGTACTTC. It translates to CAIPEWGEQYF.

Ten or more counts support this clonotype. The V call is TRBV7-2, the J call TRBJ2-2, with D perhaps TRBD1 (5 bases). CDR3 length: 16 residues. V was trimmed by 5 bases and J by 5 bases, leaving 18 bases between them. Germline V gene lookup returns CDR1 SGHTA and CDR2 FQGNSA. This CDR3 reads CASSSRVRESTGELFF. The CDR3 DNA reads as TGTGCCAGCAGCAGCCGCGTCAGGGAAAGTACCGGGGAGCTGTTTTTT.

The chain joins TRBV6-4 to TRBJ1-1; TRBD1 matches 7 bases. CDR1 is MRHNA, CDR2 SNTAGT, per germline. Trimming at V came to 10 bases and at J to 8 bases, leaving 16 bases not matched to a gene. The CDR3 contains 14 residues. CDR3 in DNA: TGTGCCATGAGCCCCATTTTAGGGGACAGAGAAGCTTTCTTT. Translated: CAMSPILGDREAFF.

This clonotype was detected a few times. This sequence joins TRBV7-8 and TRBJ2-5, with D perhaps TRBD2 (5 bases). The CDR3 has 14 amino acids. Germline V gene sequence: CDR1 SGHVS, CDR2 FQNEAQ. Trimming shortened V by 3 bases and J by 4 bases, and 12 bases separated the two germline ends. The CDR3 reads CASSFGWAGETQYF. DNA of the CDR3: TGTGCCAGCAGCTTTGGCTGGGCGGGAGAGACCCAGTACTTC.

A few counts support this clonotype. The chain employs TRBV6-1 and TRBJ2-5, with a possible D match to TRBD1 (6 bases). The CDR3 contains 16 residues. CDR1 is MNHNS and CDR2 is SASEGT in the germline V gene. V was clipped by 5 bases and J by 5 bases, with 21 bases between them. The CDR3 DNA follows: TGTGCCAGCAGTATTAACAGGGCGCGTTTCGGGGAGACCCAGTACTTC. Protein sequence: CASSINRARFGETQYF.

This clonotype was recorded a few times. This chain joins TRBV6-1 and TRBJ1-5; D ambiguous. This CDR3 comprises 15 residues. Germline lookup yields CDR1 MNHNS and CDR2 SASEGT. Trimming took off 1 base at V and 1 base at J, with 8 bases between the two ends. The chain's CDR3 is CASSEDRSSNQPQHF. CDR3 coding DNA: TGTGCCAGCAGTGAAGACCGGAGCAGCAATCAGCCCCAGCATTTT.

The chain couples TRBV9 to TRBJ2-3, with D possibly being TRBD2 (6 bases). The CDR3 contains 15 residues. V lost 2 bases and J lost 1, with 11 bases in between. Germline loops: CDR1 SGDLS, CDR2 YYNGEE. The CDR3 coding sequence is TGTGCCAGCAGCGTCCAGGGCGGGGGCACAGATACGCAGTATTTT. This gives the protein CASSVQGGGTDTQYF.

This clonotype was counted many times. The rearrangement uses TRBV7-4 and TRBJ2-1; possibly TRBD2 for D (5 bases). There are 15 residues in the CDR3. The ends were cut back, 10 bases at V and 1 base at J, with 17 bases in the middle. CDR1 is SGHVT, CDR2 SQSDAQ, per germline. CDR3 sequence reads: CAKHNTSVSYNEQFF. The CDR3 region has the DNA TGTGCCAAACATAATACTAGTGTGTCCTACAATGAGCAGTTCTTC.